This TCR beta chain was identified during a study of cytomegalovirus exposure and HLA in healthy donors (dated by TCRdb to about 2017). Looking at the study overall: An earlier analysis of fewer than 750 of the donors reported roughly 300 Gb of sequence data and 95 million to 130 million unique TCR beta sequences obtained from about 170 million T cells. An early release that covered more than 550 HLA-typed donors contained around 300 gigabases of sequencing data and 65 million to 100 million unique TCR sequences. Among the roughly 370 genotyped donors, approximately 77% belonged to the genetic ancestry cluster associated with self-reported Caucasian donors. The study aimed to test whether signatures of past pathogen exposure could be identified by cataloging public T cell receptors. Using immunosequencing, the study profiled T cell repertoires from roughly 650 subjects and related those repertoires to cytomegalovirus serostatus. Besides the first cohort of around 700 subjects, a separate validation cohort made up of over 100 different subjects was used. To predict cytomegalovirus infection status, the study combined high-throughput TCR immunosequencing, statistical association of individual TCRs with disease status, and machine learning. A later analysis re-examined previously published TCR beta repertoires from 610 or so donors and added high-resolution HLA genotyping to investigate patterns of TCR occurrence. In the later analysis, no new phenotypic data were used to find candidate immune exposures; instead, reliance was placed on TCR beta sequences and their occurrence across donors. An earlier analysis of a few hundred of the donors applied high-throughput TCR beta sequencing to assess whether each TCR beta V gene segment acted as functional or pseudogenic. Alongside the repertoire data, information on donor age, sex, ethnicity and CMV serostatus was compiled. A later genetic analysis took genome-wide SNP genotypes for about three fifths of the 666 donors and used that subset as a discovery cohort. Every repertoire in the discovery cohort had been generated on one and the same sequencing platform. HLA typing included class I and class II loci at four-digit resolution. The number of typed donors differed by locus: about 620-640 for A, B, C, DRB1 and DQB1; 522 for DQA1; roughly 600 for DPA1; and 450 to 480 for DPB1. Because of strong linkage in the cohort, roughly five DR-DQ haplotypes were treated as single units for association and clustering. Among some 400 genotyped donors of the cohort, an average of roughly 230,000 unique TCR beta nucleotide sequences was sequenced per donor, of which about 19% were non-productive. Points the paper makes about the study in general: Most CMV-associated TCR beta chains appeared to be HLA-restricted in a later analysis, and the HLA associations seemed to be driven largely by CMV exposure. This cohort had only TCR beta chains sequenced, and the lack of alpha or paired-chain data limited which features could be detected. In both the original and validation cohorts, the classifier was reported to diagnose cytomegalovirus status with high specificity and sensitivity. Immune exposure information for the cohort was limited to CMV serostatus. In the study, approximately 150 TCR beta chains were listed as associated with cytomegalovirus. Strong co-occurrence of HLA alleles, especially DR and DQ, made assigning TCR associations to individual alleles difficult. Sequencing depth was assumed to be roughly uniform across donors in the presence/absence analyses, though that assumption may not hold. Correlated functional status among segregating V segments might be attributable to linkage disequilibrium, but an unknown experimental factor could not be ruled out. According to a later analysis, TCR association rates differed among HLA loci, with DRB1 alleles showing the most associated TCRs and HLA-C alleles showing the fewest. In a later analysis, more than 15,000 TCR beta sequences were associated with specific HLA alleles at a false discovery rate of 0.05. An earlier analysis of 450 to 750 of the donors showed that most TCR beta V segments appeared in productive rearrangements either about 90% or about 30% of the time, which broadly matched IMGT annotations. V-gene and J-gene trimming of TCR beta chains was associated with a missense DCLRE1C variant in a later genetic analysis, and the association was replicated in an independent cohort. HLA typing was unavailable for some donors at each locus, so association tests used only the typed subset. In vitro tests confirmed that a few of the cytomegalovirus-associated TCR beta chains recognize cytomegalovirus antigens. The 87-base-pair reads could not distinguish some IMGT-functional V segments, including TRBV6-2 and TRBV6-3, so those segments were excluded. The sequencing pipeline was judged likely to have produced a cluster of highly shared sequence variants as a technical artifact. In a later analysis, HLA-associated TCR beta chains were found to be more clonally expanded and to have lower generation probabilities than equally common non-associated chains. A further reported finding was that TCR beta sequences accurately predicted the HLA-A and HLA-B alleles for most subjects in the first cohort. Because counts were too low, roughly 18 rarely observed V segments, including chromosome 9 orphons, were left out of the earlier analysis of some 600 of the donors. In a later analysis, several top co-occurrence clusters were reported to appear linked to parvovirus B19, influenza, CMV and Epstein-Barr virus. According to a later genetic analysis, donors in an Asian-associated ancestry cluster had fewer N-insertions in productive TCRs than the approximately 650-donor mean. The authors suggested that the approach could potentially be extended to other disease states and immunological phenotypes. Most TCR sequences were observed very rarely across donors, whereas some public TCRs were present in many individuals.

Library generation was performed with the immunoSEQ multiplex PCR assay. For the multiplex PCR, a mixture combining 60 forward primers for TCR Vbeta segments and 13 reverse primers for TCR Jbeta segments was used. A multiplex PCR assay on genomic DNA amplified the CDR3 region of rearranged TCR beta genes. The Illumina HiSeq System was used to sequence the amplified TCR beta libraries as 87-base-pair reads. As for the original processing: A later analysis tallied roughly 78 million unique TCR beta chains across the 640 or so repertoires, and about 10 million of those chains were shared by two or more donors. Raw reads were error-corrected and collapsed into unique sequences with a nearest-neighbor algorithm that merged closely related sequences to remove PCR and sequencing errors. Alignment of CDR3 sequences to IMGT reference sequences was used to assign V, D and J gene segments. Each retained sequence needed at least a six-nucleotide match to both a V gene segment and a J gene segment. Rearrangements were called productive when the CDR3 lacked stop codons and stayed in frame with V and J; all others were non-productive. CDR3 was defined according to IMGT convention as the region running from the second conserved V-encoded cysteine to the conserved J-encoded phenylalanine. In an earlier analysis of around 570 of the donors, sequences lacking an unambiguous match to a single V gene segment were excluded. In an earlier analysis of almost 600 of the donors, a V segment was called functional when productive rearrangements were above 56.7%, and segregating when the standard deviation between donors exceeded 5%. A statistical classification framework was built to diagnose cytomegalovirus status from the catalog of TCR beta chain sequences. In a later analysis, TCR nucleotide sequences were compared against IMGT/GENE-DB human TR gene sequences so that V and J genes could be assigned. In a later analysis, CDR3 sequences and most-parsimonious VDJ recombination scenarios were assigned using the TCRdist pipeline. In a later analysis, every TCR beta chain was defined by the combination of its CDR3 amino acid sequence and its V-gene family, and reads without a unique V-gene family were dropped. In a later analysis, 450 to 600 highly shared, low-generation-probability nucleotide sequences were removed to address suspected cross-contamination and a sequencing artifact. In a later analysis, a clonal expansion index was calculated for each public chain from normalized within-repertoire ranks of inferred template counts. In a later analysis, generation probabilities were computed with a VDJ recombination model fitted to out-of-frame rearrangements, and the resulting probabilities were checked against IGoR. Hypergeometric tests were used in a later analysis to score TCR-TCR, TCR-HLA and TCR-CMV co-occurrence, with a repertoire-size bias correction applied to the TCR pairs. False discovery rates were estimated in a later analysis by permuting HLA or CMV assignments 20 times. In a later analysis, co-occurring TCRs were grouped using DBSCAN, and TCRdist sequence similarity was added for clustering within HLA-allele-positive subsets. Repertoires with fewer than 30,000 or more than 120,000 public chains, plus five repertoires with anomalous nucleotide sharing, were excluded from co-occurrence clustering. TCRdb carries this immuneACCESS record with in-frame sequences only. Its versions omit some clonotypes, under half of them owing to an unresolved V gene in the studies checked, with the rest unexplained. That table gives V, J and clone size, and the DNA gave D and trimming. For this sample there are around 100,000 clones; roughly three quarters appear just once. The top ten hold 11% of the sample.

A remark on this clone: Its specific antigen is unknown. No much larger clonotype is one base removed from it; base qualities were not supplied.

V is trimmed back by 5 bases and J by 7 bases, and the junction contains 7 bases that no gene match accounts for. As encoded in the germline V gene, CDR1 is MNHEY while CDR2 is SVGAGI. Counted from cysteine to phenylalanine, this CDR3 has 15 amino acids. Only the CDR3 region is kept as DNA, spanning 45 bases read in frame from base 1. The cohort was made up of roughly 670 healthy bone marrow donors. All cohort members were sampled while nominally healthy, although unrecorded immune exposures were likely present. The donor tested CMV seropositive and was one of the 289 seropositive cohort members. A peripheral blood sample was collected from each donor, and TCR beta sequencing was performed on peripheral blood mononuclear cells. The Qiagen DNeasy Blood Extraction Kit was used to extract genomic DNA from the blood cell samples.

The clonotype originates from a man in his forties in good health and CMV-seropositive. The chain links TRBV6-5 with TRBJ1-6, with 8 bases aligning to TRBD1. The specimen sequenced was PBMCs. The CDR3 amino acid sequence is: CASSKVTGGNSPLHF. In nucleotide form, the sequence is TGTGCCAGCAGTAAGGTTACAGGGGGGAATTCACCCCTCCACTTT.